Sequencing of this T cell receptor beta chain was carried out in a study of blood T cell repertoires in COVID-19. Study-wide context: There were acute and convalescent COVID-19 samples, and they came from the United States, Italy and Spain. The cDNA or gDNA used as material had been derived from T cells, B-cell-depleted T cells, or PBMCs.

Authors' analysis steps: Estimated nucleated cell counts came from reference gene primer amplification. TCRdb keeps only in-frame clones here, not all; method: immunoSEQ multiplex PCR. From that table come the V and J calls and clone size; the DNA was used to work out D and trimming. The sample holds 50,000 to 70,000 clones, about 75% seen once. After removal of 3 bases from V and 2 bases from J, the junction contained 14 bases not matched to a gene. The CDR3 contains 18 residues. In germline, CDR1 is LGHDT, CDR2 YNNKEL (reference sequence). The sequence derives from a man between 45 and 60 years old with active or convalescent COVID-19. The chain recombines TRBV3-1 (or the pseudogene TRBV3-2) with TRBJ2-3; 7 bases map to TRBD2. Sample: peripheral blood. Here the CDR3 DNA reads TGTGCCAGCAGCCACCTCCTGAAGTACGAGCGGGACACAGATACGCAGTATTTT. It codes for CASSHLLKYERDTDTQYF.